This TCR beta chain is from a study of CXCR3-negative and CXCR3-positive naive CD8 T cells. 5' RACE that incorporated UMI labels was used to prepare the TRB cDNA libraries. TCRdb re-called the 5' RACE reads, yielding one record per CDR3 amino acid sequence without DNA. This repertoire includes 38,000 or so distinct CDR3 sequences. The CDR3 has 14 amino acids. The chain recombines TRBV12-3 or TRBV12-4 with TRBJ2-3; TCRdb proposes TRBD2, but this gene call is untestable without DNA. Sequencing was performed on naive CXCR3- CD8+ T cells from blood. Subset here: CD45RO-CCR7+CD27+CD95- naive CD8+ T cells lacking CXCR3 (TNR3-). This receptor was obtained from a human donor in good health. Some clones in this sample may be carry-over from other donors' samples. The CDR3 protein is CASSLQRGGDTQYF.